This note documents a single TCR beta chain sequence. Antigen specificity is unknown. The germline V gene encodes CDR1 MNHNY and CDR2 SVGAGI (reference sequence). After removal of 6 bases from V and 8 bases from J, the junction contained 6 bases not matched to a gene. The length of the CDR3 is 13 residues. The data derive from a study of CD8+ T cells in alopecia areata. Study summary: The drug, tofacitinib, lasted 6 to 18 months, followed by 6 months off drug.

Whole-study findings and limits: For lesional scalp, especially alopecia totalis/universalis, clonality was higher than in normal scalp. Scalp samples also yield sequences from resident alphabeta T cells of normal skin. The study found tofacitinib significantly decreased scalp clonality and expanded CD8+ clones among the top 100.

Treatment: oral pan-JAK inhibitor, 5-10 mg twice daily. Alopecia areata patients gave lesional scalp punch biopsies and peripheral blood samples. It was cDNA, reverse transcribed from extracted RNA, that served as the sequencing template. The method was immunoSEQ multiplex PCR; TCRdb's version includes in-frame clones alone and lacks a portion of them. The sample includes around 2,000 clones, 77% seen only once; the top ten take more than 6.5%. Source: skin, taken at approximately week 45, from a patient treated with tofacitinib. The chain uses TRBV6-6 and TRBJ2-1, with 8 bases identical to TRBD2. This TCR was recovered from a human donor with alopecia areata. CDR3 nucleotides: TGTGCCAGCAGGTCTGGACTAGCAGATGAGCAGTTCTTC. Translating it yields CASRSGLADEQFF.